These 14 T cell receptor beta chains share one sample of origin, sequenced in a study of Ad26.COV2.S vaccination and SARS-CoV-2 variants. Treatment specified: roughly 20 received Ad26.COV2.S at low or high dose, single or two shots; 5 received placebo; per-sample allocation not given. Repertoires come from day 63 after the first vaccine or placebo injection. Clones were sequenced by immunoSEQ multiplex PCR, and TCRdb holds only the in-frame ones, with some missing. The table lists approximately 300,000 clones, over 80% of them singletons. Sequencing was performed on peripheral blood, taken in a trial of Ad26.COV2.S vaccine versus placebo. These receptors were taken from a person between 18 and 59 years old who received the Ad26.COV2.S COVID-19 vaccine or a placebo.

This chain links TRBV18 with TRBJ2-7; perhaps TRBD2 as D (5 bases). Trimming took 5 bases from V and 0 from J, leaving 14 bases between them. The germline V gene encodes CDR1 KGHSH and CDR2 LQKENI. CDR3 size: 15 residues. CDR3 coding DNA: TGTGCCAGCTCAATGTCGGGGTCTAGCTCCTACGAGCAGTACTTC. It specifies CASSMSGSSSYEQYF.

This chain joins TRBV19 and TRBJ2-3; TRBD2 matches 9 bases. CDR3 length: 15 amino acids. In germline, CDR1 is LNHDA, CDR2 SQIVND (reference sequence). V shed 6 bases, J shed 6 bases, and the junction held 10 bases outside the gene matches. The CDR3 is CASSPLAGRGDTQYF. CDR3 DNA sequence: TGTGCCAGTAGCCCTCTAGCGGGGAGAGGCGATACGCAGTATTTT.

CDR3 region: CASTGRSYEQYF. The CDR3, as DNA: TGTGCTTCGACAGGACGCTCCTACGAGCAGTACTTC. The rearrangement links TRBV2 to TRBJ2-7; TRBD1 might be the D (6 bases). CDR1 is SNHLY, CDR2 FYNNEI, per germline. This CDR3 has 12 amino acids. Full variable domain (rest looked up from reference TRBV2 and TRBJ2-7): EPEVTQTPSHQVTQMGQEVILRCVPISNHLYFYWYRQILGQKVEFLVSFYNNEISEKSEIFDDQFSVERPDGSNFTLKIRSTKLEDSAMYFCASTGRSYEQYFGPGTRLTVT.

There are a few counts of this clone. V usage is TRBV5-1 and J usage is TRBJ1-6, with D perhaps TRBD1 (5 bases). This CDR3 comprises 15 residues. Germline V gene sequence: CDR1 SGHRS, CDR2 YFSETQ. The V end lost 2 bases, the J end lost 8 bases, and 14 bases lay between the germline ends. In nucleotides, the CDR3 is TGCGCCAGCAGCTTCGCACCTCTAGGGGATTCACCCCTCCACTTT. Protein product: CASSFAPLGDSPLHF. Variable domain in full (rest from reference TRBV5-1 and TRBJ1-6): KAGVTQTPRYLIKTRGQQVTLSCSPISGHRSVSWYQQTPGQGLQFLFEYFSETQRNKGNFPGRFSGRQFSNSRSEMNVSTLELGDSALYLCASSFAPLGDSPLHFGNGTRLTVT.

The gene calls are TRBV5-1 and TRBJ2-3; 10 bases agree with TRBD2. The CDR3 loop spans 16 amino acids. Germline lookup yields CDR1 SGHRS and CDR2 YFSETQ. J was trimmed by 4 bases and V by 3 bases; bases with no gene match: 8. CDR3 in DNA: TGCGCCAGCAGCTATGATAGCGGGGGGTCGGCAGATACGCAGTATTTT. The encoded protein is CASSYDSGGSADTQYF.

In nucleotides, the CDR3 is TGTGCCAGCAGTCTCAACAGGCCCAAAAACATTCAGTACTTC. Translating it yields CASSLNRPKNIQYF. The rearrangement joins TRBV28 to TRBJ2-4; D possibly corresponds to TRBD1 (5 bases). The V gene lost 5 bases and the J gene lost 2 bases, with 10 bases spanning the gap. The length of the CDR3 is 14 residues. Germline CDR1 MDHEN, CDR2 SYDVKM.

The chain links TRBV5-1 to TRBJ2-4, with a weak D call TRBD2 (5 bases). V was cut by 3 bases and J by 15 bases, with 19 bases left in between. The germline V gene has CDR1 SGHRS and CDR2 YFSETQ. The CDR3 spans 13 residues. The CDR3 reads CASSSGLTPTRYF. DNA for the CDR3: TGCGCCAGCAGCTCTGGACTCACACCCACCCGGTACTTC.

In DNA, the CDR3 is TGTGCCAGCAGTTTAACATGGGGGTATAATTCACCCCTCCACTTT. It yields the protein CASSLTWGYNSPLHF. V usage is TRBV28 and J usage is TRBJ1-6; perhaps TRBD1 as D (5 bases). V was pared by 2 bases and J by 4 bases, with 9 bases between. Germline CDR1 and CDR2: MDHEN and SYDVKM. CDR3 size: 15 residues.

CDR3 protein: CASGGTGTNTGELFF. DNA of the CDR3: TGTGCCAGCGGAGGGACAGGGACGAACACCGGGGAGCTGTTTTTT. The rearrangement links TRBV3-1 (or the pseudogene TRBV3-2) to TRBJ2-2; 9 bases map to TRBD1. This CDR3 spans 15 amino acids. The V and J ends lost 8 bases and 0 bases, in that order; junction bases with no gene match: 4. Germline CDR1 LGHDT, CDR2 YNNKEL (reference sequence).

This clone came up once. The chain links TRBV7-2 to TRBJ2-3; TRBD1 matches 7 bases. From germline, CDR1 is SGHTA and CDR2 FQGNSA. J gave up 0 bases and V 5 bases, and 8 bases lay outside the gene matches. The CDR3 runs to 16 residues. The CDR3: CASSPRQGVSTDTQYF. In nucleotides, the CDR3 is TGTGCCAGCAGCCCGAGACAGGGAGTTAGCACAGATACGCAGTATTTT.

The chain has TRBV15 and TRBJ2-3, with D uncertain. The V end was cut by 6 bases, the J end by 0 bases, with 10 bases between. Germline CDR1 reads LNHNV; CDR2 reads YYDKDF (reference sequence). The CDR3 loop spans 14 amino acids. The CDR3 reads CATRGYRSTDTQYF. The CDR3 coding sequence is TGTGCCACCAGAGGCTATCGGAGCACAGATACGCAGTATTTT.

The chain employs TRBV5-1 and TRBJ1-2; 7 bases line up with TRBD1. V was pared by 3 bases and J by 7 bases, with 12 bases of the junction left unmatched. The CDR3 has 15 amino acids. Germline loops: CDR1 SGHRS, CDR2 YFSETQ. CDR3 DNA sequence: TGCGCCAGCAGCTCGCGGGACAGTTCTATGAGTGGCTACACCTTC. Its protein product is CASSSRDSSMSGYTF.

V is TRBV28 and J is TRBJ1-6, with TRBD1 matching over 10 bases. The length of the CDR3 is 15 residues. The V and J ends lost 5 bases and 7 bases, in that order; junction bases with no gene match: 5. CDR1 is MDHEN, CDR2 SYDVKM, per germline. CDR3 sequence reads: CASSPTGQGNSPLHF. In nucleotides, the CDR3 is TGTGCCAGCAGTCCAACGGGACAGGGGAATTCACCCCTCCACTTT.

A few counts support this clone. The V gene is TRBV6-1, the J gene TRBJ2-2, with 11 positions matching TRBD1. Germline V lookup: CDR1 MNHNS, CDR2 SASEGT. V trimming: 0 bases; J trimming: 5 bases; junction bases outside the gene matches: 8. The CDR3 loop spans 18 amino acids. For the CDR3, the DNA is TGTGCCAGCAGTGAAGCGGCGTTCGGGACAGGGGGGACCGGGGAGCTGTTTTTT. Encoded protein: CASSEAAFGTGGTGELFF.